Given below is one T cell receptor beta chain in context. These data originate in a study of blood T cell repertoires in COVID-19. The protocol was immunoSEQ multiplex PCR, while the TCRdb copy is restricted to in-frame clones and leaves out a portion. The sample lists over 250,000 clones, about nine tenths seen once, with about 1.1% in the top ten. This CDR3 region has 13 residues. Per germline, CDR1 SGHNT and CDR2 YENEEA. The ends lost 6 bases at V and 7 bases at J; junction bases unmatched: 1. The source is a woman aged 30 to 39 who had recovered from COVID-19. The sample consisted of PBMCs or T cells enriched from blood (not recorded which). The gene calls are TRBV11-3 and TRBJ2-1, with 12 positions matching TRBD1. CDR3: CASRGQGANEQFF. CDR3 nucleotides: TGTGCCAGCAGGGGACAGGGGGCGAATGAGCAGTTCTTC.